This TCR beta chain was identified in a study of T cell repertoires in cytomegalovirus infection. TCRdb ran MiXCR on the reads and lists one entry per CDR3 protein. The sample shows some 300,000 distinct CDR3 sequences, about 9.1% of them seen only once. Germline lookup yields CDR1 SGHTA and CDR2 FQGNSA. There are 14 residues in the CDR3. V trimming: 5 bases; J trimming: 6 bases; junction bases outside the gene matches: 6. This clonotype was picked up many times. The source material was PBMCs. The chain couples TRBV7-2 to TRBJ1-1; 10 nucleotides match TRBD1. This sequence was found in a human donor in good health (CMV status not recorded). Some clones in this sample may be carry-over from other donors' samples. The CDR3 sequence is CASSPDRGSAEAFF. CDR3 DNA: TGTGCCAGCAGCCCGGACAGGGGGAGCGCTGAAGCTTTCTTT.